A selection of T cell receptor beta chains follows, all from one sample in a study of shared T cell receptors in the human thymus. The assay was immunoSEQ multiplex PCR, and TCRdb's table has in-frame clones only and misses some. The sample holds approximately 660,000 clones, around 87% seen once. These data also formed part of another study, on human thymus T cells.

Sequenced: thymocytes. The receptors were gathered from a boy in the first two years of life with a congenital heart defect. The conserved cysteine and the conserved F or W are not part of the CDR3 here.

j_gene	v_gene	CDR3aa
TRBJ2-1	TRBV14	ASSHLRDYGTNEQF
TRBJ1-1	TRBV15	ASTQQGNTEAF
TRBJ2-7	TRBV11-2	ASSDRDSPYEQY
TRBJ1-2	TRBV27	ASKDTDGYT
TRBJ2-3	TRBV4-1	ASSQDTGRSGTDTQY
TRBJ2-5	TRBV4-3	ASSQSLSGRFQETQY
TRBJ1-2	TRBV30	AWSVRTGGRGNYGYT
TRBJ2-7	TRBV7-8	ASSFRRTSGRAEQY
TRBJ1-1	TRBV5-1	ASSLVGAPPNTEAF
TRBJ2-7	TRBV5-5	ASSIRTDRREQY
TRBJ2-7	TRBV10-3	AISPGSGGYEQY
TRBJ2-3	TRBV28	ASSLCSHLTTGPDTQY
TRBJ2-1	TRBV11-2	ASSSRTSGRYNEQF
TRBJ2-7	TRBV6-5	ASSGAGVREQY
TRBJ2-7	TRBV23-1	ASSRDRVGHEQY